Below are 30 T cell receptor beta chains sequenced from a single sample in a study of T cell changes during pregnancy in multiple sclerosis. Here immunoSEQ multiplex PCR was the method, and the copy in TCRdb shows in-frame clones only, minus some. The sample shows tens of thousands of clones, about 88% of them seen only once. The starting material was peripheral blood, obtained before pregnancy. These TCRs come from a female donor with multiple sclerosis, enrolled in a pregnancy study.

The chain combines TRBV6-5 with TRBJ2-7, with D unresolved. Trimming stripped 0 bases from V and 0 bases from J, with 12 bases between. Germline V gene sequence: CDR1 MNHEY, CDR2 SVGAGI. The CDR3 spans 16 residues. The CDR3: CASSYSLFASSYEQYF. The CDR3 DNA sequence: TGTGCCAGCAGTTACTCTCTTTTCGCGTCCTCCTACGAGCAGTACTTC.

The sample holds one count of this clone. The chain joins TRBV19 to TRBJ2-1, with TRBD2 matching over 8 bases. Trimming removed 6 bases from V and 3 bases from J; junction bases left unmatched: 10. Per the germline V gene, CDR1 is LNHDA and CDR2 is SQIVND (reference sequence). This CDR3 has 16 residues. Written as DNA, the CDR3 is TGTGCCAGTAGCGGGGGAGCGACTAGCGACTACAATGAGCAGTTCTTC. Its translation: CASSGGATSDYNEQFF.

The chain employs TRBV29-1 and TRBJ2-3, with no clear D. Germline values: CDR1 SQVTM, CDR2 ANQGSEA. The CDR3 covers 12 residues. Trimming left V 6 bases short and J 2 bases short, with 9 bases between. The CDR3 DNA sequence: TGCAGCGTGTCGGCGGACACAGATACGCAGTATTTT. It specifies CSVSADTDTQYF.

The rearrangement links TRBV7-2 to TRBJ2-7; 9 nucleotides agree with TRBD2. Per the germline V gene, CDR1 is SGHTA and CDR2 is FQGNSA. V lost 4 bases to trimming and J lost 5 bases; unmatched junction nucleotides: 6. This CDR3 is 14 amino acids long. The CDR3 DNA reads TGTGCCAGCAGCTCCCGCGGGGGGGACCACGAGCAGTACTTC. Protein sequence: CASSSRGGDHEQYF.

This chain links TRBV6-1 with TRBJ1-3; a possible D gene is TRBD1 (6 bases). With 8 bases removed from V and 2 bases from J, the gap between germline ends came to 16 bases. This CDR3 region has 15 residues. The germline V gene encodes CDR1 MNHNS and CDR2 SASEGT. The CDR3 nucleotides read TGTGCCAGCCTGACAGGACCCCAAACTGGAAACACCATATATTTT. It translates to CASLTGPQTGNTIYF.

V is TRBV6-1 and J is TRBJ1-5, with D perhaps TRBD1 (6 bases). Deletions cut 8 bases from V and 4 bases from J, with 9 bases between. The CDR3 contains 12 residues. Germline CDR1 and CDR2: MNHNS and SASEGT. In nucleotides, the CDR3 is TGTGCCAGCCGGGACACTAATCAGCCCCAGCATTTT. Encoded protein: CASRDTNQPQHF.

The V and J genes are TRBV2 and TRBJ2-7; 8 nucleotides line up with TRBD1. Germline CDR1 reads SNHLY; CDR2 reads FYNNEI. The junction had 9 bases not matched to a gene; V was cut back by 7 bases and J by 1 base. The CDR3 length is 15 residues. The CDR3 spells CASTPKGQGSYEQYF. Written as DNA, the CDR3 is TGTGCCAGCACCCCAAAAGGACAGGGATCCTACGAGCAGTACTTC.

The V call is TRBV7-2, the J call TRBJ2-7; 9 nucleotides agree with TRBD2. The CDR3 is 14 residues long. J gave up 7 bases and V 5 bases, and 9 bases lay outside the gene matches. Germline lookup yields CDR1 SGHTA and CDR2 FQGNSA. Here the CDR3 DNA reads TGTGCCAGCAGCCCCCTAGCGGGGCCGGGGGAGCAGTACTTC. Its translation is CASSPLAGPGEQYF.

The chain employs TRBV27 and TRBJ2-1; 10 nucleotides align to TRBD2. There are 15 residues in the CDR3. Germline lookup yields CDR1 MNHEY and CDR2 SMNVEV (reference sequence). The trim removed 5 bases at V and 3 bases at J, leaving 4 bases unmatched. The CDR3 coding sequence is TGTGCCAGCAGTCCACTAGCGGGAAGCTACAATGAGCAGTTCTTC. This translates into CASSPLAGSYNEQFF.

The chain employs TRBV9 and TRBJ2-3; D ambiguous. The V end was cut by 4 bases, the J end by 3 bases, with 15 bases between. The CDR3 runs to 15 residues. CDR1 is SGDLS and CDR2 is YYNGEE in the germline V gene. The CDR3 here is CASSSQVLSTDTQYF. Written as DNA, the CDR3 is TGTGCCAGCAGCTCTCAGGTGTTGTCGACAGATACGCAGTATTTT.

The rearrangement links TRBV5-5 to TRBJ1-2; no reliable D call. Germline V gives CDR1 SGHKS, CDR2 YYEKEE (reference sequence). Between the trimmed V and J ends, which lost 0 bases and 0 bases, there was a span of 6 bases. The CDR3 consists of 14 residues. The chain's CDR3 is CASSLEQTNYGYTF. Written as DNA, the CDR3 is TGTGCCAGCAGCTTGGAACAGACTAACTATGGCTACACCTTC.

The rearrangement links TRBV5-1 to TRBJ2-5; the match to TRBD2 covers 8 bases. V dropped 0 bases and J dropped 1; count of bases not matched to a gene: 5. The CDR3 contains 16 residues. Germline CDR1 is SGHRS and CDR2 is YFSETQ. The CDR3 sequence: CASSLGLARPQETQYF. The CDR3 nucleotides read TGCGCCAGCAGCTTGGGACTAGCGAGACCCCAAGAGACCCAGTACTTC.

V is TRBV7-9 and J is TRBJ1-1, with TRBD1 identical over 9 bases. Germline trimming cut 8 bases from V and 6 bases from J; bases unmatched to any gene: 10. Germline loops: CDR1 SEHNR, CDR2 FQNEAQ (reference sequence). CDR3 length equals 14 residues. CDR3 sequence: CASCLDRGGPEAFF. The CDR3, as DNA: TGTGCCAGCTGCCTGGACAGGGGAGGACCTGAAGCTTTCTTT.

The chain links TRBV27 to TRBJ1-1, with TRBD1 as a possible D gene (6 bases). CDR3 length equals 14 residues. Trimming pared 8 bases from V and 3 bases from J, leaving 16 bases between. The germline gives CDR1 MNHEY, CDR2 SMNVEV (reference sequence). The CDR3 sequence is CASGPAGAYTEAFF. CDR3 nucleotides: TGTGCCAGCGGACCCGCAGGGGCGTACACTGAAGCTTTCTTT.

The CDR3 DNA reads as TGTGCCAGCAGCTTAGGTAACAATGAGCAGTTCTTC. Encoded protein: CASSLGNNEQFF. The chain is built from TRBV7-9 and TRBJ2-1; D is undetermined. Germline V gene data show CDR1 as SEHNR and CDR2 as FQNEAQ (reference sequence). This CDR3 has 12 amino acids. Trimming stripped 1 base from V and 5 bases from J, with 3 bases between.

The table lists this clone with a count of one. This rearrangement joins TRBV7-9 to TRBJ1-2; tentative D call: TRBD1 (6 bases). Germline CDR1 reads SEHNR; CDR2 reads FQNEAQ (reference sequence). The germline V and J ends were trimmed by 6 bases and 12 bases, with 23 bases remaining between them. The CDR3 loop spans 14 amino acids. The CDR3 region is CASSFHDDRLPDTF. CDR3 nucleotides: TGTGCCAGCAGTTTCCACGACGACAGGCTCCCTGACACCTTC.

The rearrangement links TRBV18 to TRBJ1-1, with TRBD1 as a possible D gene (6 bases). This CDR3 has 15 amino acids. V shed 4 bases and J shed 4 bases, with 16 bases lying between them. Germline values: CDR1 KGHSH, CDR2 LQKENI. The CDR3 loop is CASSRTATGSTEAFF. DNA of the CDR3: TGTGCCAGCTCACGCACAGCGACAGGTTCCACTGAAGCTTTCTTT.

This clone was picked up a small number of times. Here the CDR3 DNA reads TGTGCCTGGAGTGAACGGTCGACAGCGGGTCCCGAAGCTTTCTTT. Translation: CAWSERSTAGPEAFF. The chain combines TRBV30 with TRBJ1-1, with D possibly being TRBD1 (5 bases). V gave up 1 base and J gave up 8 bases, with 20 bases separating them. The CDR3 length is 15 residues. Germline assignment: CDR1 GTSNPN and CDR2 SVGIG (reference sequence).

The genes are TRBV7-3 and TRBJ2-1, with a possible D match to TRBD1 (5 bases). The CDR3 has 16 amino acids. Trimming took off 2 bases at V and 6 bases at J, with 17 bases between the two ends. Germline V lookup: CDR1 SGHTA, CDR2 FQGTGA. The CDR3 DNA is TGTGCCAGCAGCTTATCGAATGTAGCCAGGGTCAATGAGCAGTTCTTC. Its translation is CASSLSNVARVNEQFF.

The gene calls are TRBV6-5 and TRBJ1-4; 9 nucleotides align to TRBD1. The length of the CDR3 is 14 residues. CDR1 and CDR2 (germline): MNHEY, SVGAGI. J was trimmed by 7 bases and V by 6 bases; bases with no gene match: 6. This CDR3 is CASSWDREGEKLFF. For the CDR3, the DNA is TGTGCCAGCAGCTGGGACAGGGAGGGTGAAAAACTGTTTTTT.

This clone was observed once. In DNA form, the CDR3 reads TGCGCCAGCAGCAGAGCGGGAGGGCTTCAAGAGACCCAGTACTTC. Its protein product is CASSRAGGLQETQYF. The V gene is TRBV5-1, the J gene TRBJ2-5; 10 bases agree with TRBD2. The trim removed 4 bases at V and 2 bases at J, leaving 5 bases unmatched. The CDR3 loop spans 15 amino acids. In germline, CDR1 is SGHRS, CDR2 YFSETQ.

Only one count was recorded for this clone. The chain uses TRBV4-2 and TRBJ1-1, with 8 positions matching TRBD1. CDR1 LGHNA and CDR2 YNFKEQ come from the germline V gene. The CDR3 is 15 amino acids. After removal of 0 bases from V and 12 bases from J, the junction contained 12 bases not matched to a gene. In nucleotides, the CDR3 is TGTGCCAGCAGCCAAGATCAGGGGGCGGAACGTGATTCTTTCTTT. Protein: CASSQDQGAERDSFF.

The chain recombines TRBV7-9 with TRBJ2-1; tentative D call: TRBD1 (6 bases). Germline CDR1 is SEHNR and CDR2 is FQNEAQ (reference sequence). The CDR3 has 15 amino acids. The V end was cut by 5 bases, the J end by 5 bases, with 16 bases between. CDR3 sequence reads: CASSPTTGFHNEQFF. CDR3 in DNA: TGTGCCAGCAGCCCTACAACAGGGTTCCACAATGAGCAGTTCTTC.

This chain connects TRBV14 to TRBJ2-5; no reliable D call. The germline V gene has CDR1 SGHDN and CDR2 FVKESK. This CDR3 is 13 amino acids long. The germline V and J ends were trimmed by 1 base and 4 bases, with 7 bases remaining between them. Written as DNA, the CDR3 is TGTGCCAGCAGCCAAGGTCTCCCAGAGACCCAGTACTTC. Residues: CASSQGLPETQYF.

This clone was observed a handful of times. The chain carries TRBV6-5 and TRBJ2-2; TRBD2 is a possible D gene (7 bases). Per the germline V gene, CDR1 is MNHEY and CDR2 is SVGAGI. Deletions cut 6 bases from V and 5 bases from J, with 16 bases between. The CDR3 contains 15 residues. CDR3 in DNA: TGTGCCAGCAGCCGGGCGGGGGCAAGGACCGGGGAGCTGTTTTTT. It codes for CASSRAGARTGELFF.

The chain carries TRBV29-1 and TRBJ2-7, with D maybe TRBD1 (5 bases). CDR1 SQVTM and CDR2 ANQGSEA come from the germline V gene. Trimming shortened V by 7 bases and J by 2 bases, and 15 bases separated the two germline ends. The length of the CDR3 is 13 residues. CDR3 sequence reads: CSAGHRLTYEQYF. The DNA for the CDR3 is TGCAGCGCTGGACATCGACTTACCTACGAGCAGTACTTC.

CDR3 DNA: TGTGCCAGCAGCCCAATTAATAGGCGGCGCTCCCACCAACCGTACGAGCAGTACTTC. It encodes CASSPINRRRSHQPYEQYF. The chain has TRBV11-2 and TRBJ2-7, with D uncertain. Trimming took off 5 bases at V and 4 bases at J, with 30 bases between the two ends. This CDR3 region has 19 residues. Per the germline V gene, CDR1 is SGHAT and CDR2 is FQNNGV. Complete variable domain (other parts from reference TRBV11-2 and TRBJ2-7): EAGVAQSPRYKIIEKRQSVAFWCNPISGHATLYWYQQILGQGPKLLIQFQNNGVVDDSQLPKDRFSAERLKGVDSTLKIQPAKLEDSAVYLCASSPINRRRSHQPYEQYFGPGTRLTVT.

The chain uses TRBV28 and TRBJ2-5; no clear D. Trimming removed 6 bases from V and 3 bases from J, with 17 bases in between. The CDR3 runs to 15 residues. CDR1 and CDR2 (germline): MDHEN, SYDVKM. This CDR3 reads CASRRVGQAEETQYF. The CDR3 nucleotides read TGTGCCAGCAGACGTGTGGGCCAGGCTGAAGAGACCCAGTACTTC.

This clone was seen only once. The chain carries TRBV30 and TRBJ1-2; TRBD1 matches at 8 bases. In germline, CDR1 is GTSNPN, CDR2 SVGIG (reference sequence). This CDR3 has 14 amino acids. V lost 4 bases and J lost 5; bases outside the gene matches: 9. CDR3 region: CAWTYGTGGYGYTF. The DNA for the CDR3 is TGTGCCTGGACCTACGGAACAGGGGGTTATGGCTACACCTTC.

The gene calls are TRBV6-5 and TRBJ1-5, with a tentative D call TRBD1 (5 bases). Trimming stripped 8 bases from V and 5 bases from J, with 13 bases between. The CDR3 spans 13 residues. Per the germline V gene, CDR1 is MNHEY and CDR2 is SVGAGI. CDR3 amino acids: CASQTAPHQPQHF. DNA for the CDR3: TGTGCCAGCCAGACAGCTCCTCATCAGCCCCAGCATTTT.